Below, 14 T cell receptor beta chains from the same sample are listed, as sequenced in a study of control samples from healthy donors and cancer patients. Generated by immunoSEQ multiplex PCR, the TCRdb table keeps only in-frame clones and is missing some. This table holds 100,000 to 150,000 clones, more than 80% found once. Input material: blood. These receptors were collected from a man aged 18 to 29 in good health.

The rearrangement uses TRBV4-1 and TRBJ2-3; a possible D gene is TRBD1 (6 bases). CDR3 length equals 15 residues. Germline V lookup: CDR1 MGHRA, CDR2 YSYEKL. Trimming took off 3 bases at V and 0 bases at J, with 10 bases between the two ends. As DNA, the CDR3 is TGCGCCAGCAGCCAGACAGGTCTTAGCACAGATACGCAGTATTTT. Its protein product is CASSQTGLSTDTQYF.

The gene calls are TRBV5-4 and TRBJ2-7; D is uncertain. Germline assignment: CDR1 SGHNT and CDR2 YYREEE (reference sequence). CDR3 length: 14 amino acids. The V end lost 0 bases, the J end lost 0 bases, and 7 bases lay between the germline ends. CDR3 sequence reads: CASSLGSYSYEQYF. As DNA, the CDR3 is TGTGCCAGCAGCTTGGGGTCCTACTCCTACGAGCAGTACTTC.

The V call is TRBV5-4, the J call TRBJ2-2; D unresolved. V lost 0 bases and J 3 bases, leaving 9 bases between the germline ends. Germline V lookup: CDR1 SGHNT, CDR2 YYREEE (reference sequence). This CDR3 has 15 amino acids. CDR3 nucleotide sequence: TGTGCCAGCAGCTTGGGCAGGTCGGACACCGGGGAGCTGTTTTTT. Its translation is CASSLGRSDTGELFF. The variable domain in full, with the rest retrieved from reference TRBV5-4 and TRBJ2-2, is ETGVTQSPTHLIKTRGQQVTLRCSSQSGHNTVSWYQQALGQGPQFIFQYYREEENGRGNFPPRFSGLQFPNYSSELNVNALELDDSALYLCASSLGRSDTGELFFGEGSRLTVL.

The chain links TRBV5-8 to TRBJ2-1; 7 bases match TRBD2. Trimming cost V 3 bases and J 4 bases; bases outside gene matches: 7. Germline V gene lookup returns CDR1 SGHTS and CDR2 YDEGEE. This CDR3 contains 15 residues. CDR3 residues: CASSSLTSAYNEQFF. The CDR3 DNA sequence: TGTGCCAGCAGCTCGCTTACTAGCGCTTACAATGAGCAGTTCTTC.

J is TRBJ1-1 and V is TRBV18; tentatively, D is TRBD1 (6 bases). Germline-derived CDR1 and CDR2 are KGHSH and LQKENI. Trimming took off 1 base at V and 1 base at J, with 10 bases between the two ends. The CDR3 runs to 15 residues. Here the CDR3 DNA reads TGTGCCAGCTCACCACAGGCAGGGGAGAACACTGAAGCTTTCTTT. Translated, it gives CASSPQAGENTEAFF.

Here the CDR3 reads CASSIVSGGTGELFF. CDR3 nucleotide sequence: TGTGCCAGTAGTATAGTTTCAGGTGGCACCGGGGAGCTGTTTTTT. The chain uses TRBV19 and TRBJ2-2, with D uncertain. The V gene lost 1 base and the J gene lost 4 bases, with 10 bases spanning the gap. Germline lookup yields CDR1 LNHDA and CDR2 SQIVND (reference sequence). The CDR3 has 15 residues.

This clone was seen just once. This sequence joins TRBV2 and TRBJ2-6, with 10 bases fitting TRBD2. The CDR3 is 15 residues long. In germline, CDR1 is SNHLY, CDR2 FYNNEI. V lost 7 bases to trimming and J lost 3 bases; unmatched junction nucleotides: 3. The CDR3 nucleotides read TGTGCCAGCACTAGCGGGGGTTTTGGGGCCAACGTCCTGACTTTC. Its translation: CASTSGGFGANVLTF.

The chain combines TRBV19 with TRBJ1-4, with 7 positions matching TRBD1. Germline V gene lookup returns CDR1 LNHDA and CDR2 SQIVND (reference sequence). The CDR3 length is 15 residues. Germline trimming cut 3 bases from V and 8 bases from J; bases unmatched to any gene: 9. The CDR3 DNA reads as TGTGCCAGTAGTATGGCCCGGACAGGTAGAGAAAAACTGTTTTTT. It translates to CASSMARTGREKLFF.

The CDR3 reads CASSVVGAGGANVLTF. In DNA form, the CDR3 reads TGTGCCAGCAGCGTAGTGGGGGCTGGAGGGGCCAACGTCCTGACTTTC. The chain has TRBV9 and TRBJ2-6, with a possible D match to TRBD1 (6 bases). Trimming shortened V by 0 bases and J by 4 bases, and 11 bases separated the two germline ends. CDR3 length: 16 amino acids. Germline V CDR1 and CDR2: SGDLS, YYNGEE.

The chain combines TRBV7-3 with TRBJ2-3; 8 nucleotides line up with TRBD2. In germline, CDR1 is SGHTA, CDR2 FQGTGA. J lost 2 bases, V lost 5 bases, and 6 bases had no gene match. This CDR3 contains 15 residues. CDR3 region: CASSLSGGPTDTQYF. DNA of the CDR3: TGTGCCAGCAGCCTAAGCGGGGGACCCACAGATACGCAGTATTTT.

The chain couples TRBV19 to TRBJ2-1; no firm D call. Germline V gene data show CDR1 as LNHDA and CDR2 as SQIVND (reference sequence). The CDR3 runs to 14 residues. Trimming cost V 6 bases and J 4 bases, with 13 bases left between them. CDR3 nucleotide sequence: TGTGCCAGTAGGGCATTTGGGGAATACAATGAGCAGTTCTTC. Protein: CASRAFGEYNEQFF.

The V and J genes are TRBV5-4 and TRBJ2-7; TRBD2 matches 7 bases. V lost 3 bases and J lost 2; bases outside the gene matches: 14. Germline CDR1 is SGHNT and CDR2 is YYREEE (reference sequence). The CDR3 extends over 17 amino acids. The CDR3 sequence is CASSYSLGRGSPYEQYF. The CDR3 DNA reads as TGTGCCAGCAGCTATTCCCTAGGGCGGGGGTCCCCCTACGAGCAGTACTTC.

This chain joins TRBV7-2 and TRBJ1-2, with TRBD1 as a possible D gene (5 bases). Germline lookup yields CDR1 SGHTA and CDR2 FQGNSA. Trimming stripped 3 bases from V and 8 bases from J, with 13 bases between. This CDR3 comprises 13 residues. CDR3 DNA: TGTGCCAGCAGCTTGAATCTCGGGGCCGGCTACACCTTC. This translates into CASSLNLGAGYTF.

The rearrangement joins TRBV14 to TRBJ1-1; 7 positions match TRBD1. The CDR3 consists of 14 residues. Germline V lookup: CDR1 SGHDN, CDR2 FVKESK. V gave up 6 bases and J gave up 4 bases; unmatched junction bases: 8. CDR3 amino acids: CASSAGGRRTEAFF. The CDR3 coding sequence is TGTGCCAGCAGTGCAGGGGGGAGGCGCACTGAAGCTTTCTTT.